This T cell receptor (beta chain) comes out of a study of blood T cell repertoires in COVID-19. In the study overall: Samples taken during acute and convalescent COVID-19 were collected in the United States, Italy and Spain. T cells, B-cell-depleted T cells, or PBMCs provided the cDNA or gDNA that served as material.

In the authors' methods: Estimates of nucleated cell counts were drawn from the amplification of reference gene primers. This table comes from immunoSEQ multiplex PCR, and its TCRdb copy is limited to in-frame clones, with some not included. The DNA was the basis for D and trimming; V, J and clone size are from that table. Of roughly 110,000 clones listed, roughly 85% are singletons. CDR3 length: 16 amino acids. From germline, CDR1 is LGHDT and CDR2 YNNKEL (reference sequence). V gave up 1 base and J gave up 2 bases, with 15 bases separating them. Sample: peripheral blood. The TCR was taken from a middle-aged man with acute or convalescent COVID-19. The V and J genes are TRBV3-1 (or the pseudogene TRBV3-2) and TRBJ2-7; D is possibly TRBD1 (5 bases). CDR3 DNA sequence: TGTGCCAGCAGCCAAGGAGTCGCGGTCAGGGCCTACGAGCAGTACTTC. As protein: CASSQGVAVRAYEQYF.